This TCR beta chain was profiled in a study of T-cell memory formation after mild COVID-19. Trimming shortened V by 0 bases and J by 1 base, and 16 bases separated the two germline ends. The germline gives CDR1 SGHRS, CDR2 YFSETQ. The CDR3 loop spans 17 amino acids. Study observations and caveats: Clones that contracted from day 15 to 85 had balanced CD4/CD8; later expanders were CD4+ biased.

In this sample, this clonotype turned up a few times. As yet, its antigen is unknown. One entry per CDR3 protein, called by TCRdb with MiXCR from the 5' RACE reads. This sample carries some 150,000 distinct CDR3 sequences, 15% to 20% of them seen once, and the ten largest clones take approximately 2.4%. The V call is TRBV5-1, the J call TRBJ2-5; D is perhaps TRBD2 (6 bases). This sequence originates from an adult woman who had mild COVID-19 (a few samples of this study predate the infection). Cell type and time point are not known. Specimen: PBMCs or a T cell subset sorted from them (not recorded which). The CDR3 protein is CASSLARGAGGQETQYF. The CDR3 bases are TGCGCCAGCAGCTTGGCCCGCGGGGCGGGTGGCCAAGAGACCCAGTACTTC.